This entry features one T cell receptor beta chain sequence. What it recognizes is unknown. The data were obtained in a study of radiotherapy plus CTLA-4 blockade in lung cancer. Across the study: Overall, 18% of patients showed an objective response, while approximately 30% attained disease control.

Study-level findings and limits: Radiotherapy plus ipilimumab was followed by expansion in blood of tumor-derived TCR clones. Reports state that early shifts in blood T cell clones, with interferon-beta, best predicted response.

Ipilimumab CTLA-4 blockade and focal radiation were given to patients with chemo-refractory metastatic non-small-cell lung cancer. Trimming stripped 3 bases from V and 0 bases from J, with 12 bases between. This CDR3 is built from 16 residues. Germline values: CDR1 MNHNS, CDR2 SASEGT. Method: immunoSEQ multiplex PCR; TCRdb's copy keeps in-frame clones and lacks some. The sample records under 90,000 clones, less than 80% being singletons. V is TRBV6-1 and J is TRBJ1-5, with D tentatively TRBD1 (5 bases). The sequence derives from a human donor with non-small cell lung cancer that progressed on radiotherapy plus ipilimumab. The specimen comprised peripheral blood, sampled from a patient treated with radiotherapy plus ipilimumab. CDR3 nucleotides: TGTGCCAGCAGTGACAGGACAAGGGGTAGCAATCAGCCCCAGCATTTT. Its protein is CASSDRTRGSNQPQHF.